The rows below give T cell receptor beta chains drawn from one sample of a study of CD8+ T cells in alopecia areata. Assay: immunoSEQ multiplex PCR; the TCRdb copy retains only in-frame clones and omits some. Of roughly 150,000 clones in the sample, 50% to 65% were seen once. The sequenced sample consisted of CD4+ T cells sorted from blood. Receptors were obtained from a human donor in good health. Each CDR3 is given without its conserved first and last residue. Each record gives: clone size, V gene, J gene, CDR3 protein. Clone sizes are given selectively: once, few, many, or a class where the clone is expanded.

NA	TRBV5-1	TRBJ2-5	ASSIGTAETQY
NA	TRBV5-6	TRBJ1-2	ASSLPDGGYGYT
NA	TRBV30	TRBJ1-1	AWRHGTLEAF
NA	TRBV4-1	TRBJ1-2	ASSQETGTGGYT
NA	TRBV5-1	TRBJ2-7	ASSLFHEQY
NA	TRBV5-1	TRBJ1-2	ASSLPGDGYT
NA	TRBV15	TRBJ2-7	ATSRGYDYEQY
few	TRBV5-4	TRBJ2-7	ASSLDRGTLYEQY
few	TRBV5-1	TRBJ2-5	ASSLVGGGSQETQY
NA	TRBV29-1	TRBJ2-6	SRTGNTGEPSGANVLT
NA	TRBV5-1	TRBJ2-3	ASSLGAGAATDTQY
NA	TRBV29-1	TRBJ2-2	SVSRVDTGELF
NA	TRBV10-2	TRBJ2-7	ASSNGYEQY
NA	TRBV5-1	TRBJ1-4	ASSLPGEIREKLF
NA	TRBV29-1	TRBJ1-5	SAQRGGDQPQH
NA	TRBV29-1	TRBJ2-2	SVRIAGVSTGELF
few	TRBV5-1	TRBJ2-7	ASSSGSLDEQY
NA	TRBV29-1	TRBJ1-2	SAYRISYGYT
NA	TRBV6-6	TRBJ2-7	ASSYSRGEGFYEQY
NA	TRBV19	TRBJ1-2	ASRSRGGYT
NA	TRBV29-1	TRBJ2-1	SALWGLAAYNEQF
NA	TRBV30	TRBJ2-7	ALHSGTYEQY
NA	TRBV29-1	TRBJ2-3	SAAGTGGGTGDTQY
once	TRBV29-1	TRBJ2-2	SVPGGFTGELF
NA	TRBV27	TRBJ2-3	ASSLTLLTDTQY
NA	TRBV27	TRBJ2-7	ASGTSGGLEQY
few	TRBV19	TRBJ2-1	ASRLRGEQF
NA	TRBV5-1	TRBJ2-1	ASSLVLREQF
few	TRBV18	TRBJ2-1	ASSLTSGSYGSEQF
NA	TRBV6-6	TRBJ2-7	ASRSGTASYEQY
NA	TRBV2	TRBJ2-1	ASRWREGLNEQF
NA	TRBV29-1	TRBJ1-2	SVGLTGPANYGYT
once	TRBV4-1	TRBJ2-5	ASSQGGLAGVGETQY
NA	TRBV29-1	TRBJ2-2	SVPQGARTEELF
NA	TRBV25-1	TRBJ2-2	ASRLAGVTGELF
once	TRBV30	TRBJ2-5	AWMGGRTQY
few	TRBV15	TRBJ2-3	ATSRPDGDTQY
NA	TRBV5-1	TRBJ2-4	ASSQGQGNIQY
few	TRBV7-2	TRBJ1-5	ASSLSAVSQPQH
NA	TRBV20-1	TRBJ2-7	SATGGYEQY
NA	TRBV29-1	TRBJ2-7	SVGDLVYEQY
NA	TRBV11-2	TRBJ2-7	ASSLLRTPYEQY
few	TRBV10-3	TRBJ2-3	ATSTLPDTQY
NA	TRBV7-9	TRBJ1-4	ASSFYGGLDEKLF
NA	TRBV5-1	TRBJ2-2	ASSSRQGTGELF
NA	TRBV10-2	TRBJ1-1	ASSTTSRGTEAF
NA	TRBV28	TRBJ2-7	ASSKMTYEQY
NA	TRBV29-1	TRBJ2-1	SVQGGRSNEQF
once	TRBV5-1	TRBJ1-1	ASSKQTSNTEAF
NA	TRBV5-1	TRBJ2-5	ASSQTGRRETQY
NA	TRBV5-6	TRBJ2-6	ASSSQGTGANVLT
NA	TRBV19	TRBJ1-5	ASSLAGTGLLGQPQH
few	TRBV5-1	TRBJ2-3	ASSSGTNTDTQY
NA	TRBV28	TRBJ2-1	ASSRAPRGYNEQF
NA	TRBV29-1	TRBJ2-3	SQTGTDTQY
NA	TRBV5-1	TRBJ2-7	ASSSMTGGTYEQY
few	TRBV2	TRBJ2-7	ASSGGTGYEQY
NA	TRBV2	TRBJ2-3	ASREPRMADTQY
NA	TRBV29-1	TRBJ2-1	SVEDPGVQF